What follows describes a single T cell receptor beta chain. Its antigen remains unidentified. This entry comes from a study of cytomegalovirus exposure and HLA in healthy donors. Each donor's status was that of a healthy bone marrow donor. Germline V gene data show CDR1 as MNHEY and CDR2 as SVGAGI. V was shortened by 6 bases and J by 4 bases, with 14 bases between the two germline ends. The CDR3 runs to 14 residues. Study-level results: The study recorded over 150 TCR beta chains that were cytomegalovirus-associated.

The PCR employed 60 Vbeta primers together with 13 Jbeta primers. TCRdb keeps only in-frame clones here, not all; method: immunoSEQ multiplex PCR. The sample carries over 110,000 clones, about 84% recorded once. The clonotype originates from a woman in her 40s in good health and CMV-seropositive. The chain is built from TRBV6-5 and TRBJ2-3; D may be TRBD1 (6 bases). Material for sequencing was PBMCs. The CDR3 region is CASSQRTAPDTQYF. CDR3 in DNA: TGTGCCAGCAGCCAGCGGACAGCCCCAGATACGCAGTATTTT.